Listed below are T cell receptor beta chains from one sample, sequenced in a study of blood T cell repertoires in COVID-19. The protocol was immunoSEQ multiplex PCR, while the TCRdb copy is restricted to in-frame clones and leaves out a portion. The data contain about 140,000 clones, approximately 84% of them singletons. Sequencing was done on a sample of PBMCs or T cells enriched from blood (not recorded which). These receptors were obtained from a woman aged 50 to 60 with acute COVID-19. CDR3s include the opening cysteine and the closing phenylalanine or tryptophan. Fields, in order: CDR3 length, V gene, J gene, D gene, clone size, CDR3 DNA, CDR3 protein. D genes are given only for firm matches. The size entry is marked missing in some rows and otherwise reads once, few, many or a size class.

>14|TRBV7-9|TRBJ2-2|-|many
TGTGCCAGCAGCTCGCGGAAGAACACCGGGGAGCTGTTTTTT
CASSSRKNTGELFF
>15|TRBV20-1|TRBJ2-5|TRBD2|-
TGCAGTGCTAGTATGGGGGGAGGGGTGGTGGAGACCCAGTACTTC
CSASMGGGVVETQYF
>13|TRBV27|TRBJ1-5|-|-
TGTGCCAGCGGAGGCTTGGGCAATCAGCCCCAGCATTTT
CASGGLGNQPQHF
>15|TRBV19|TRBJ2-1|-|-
TGTGCCAGTAGCAATAGCGCCAGCTCCTACAATGAGCAGTTCTTC
CASSNSASSYNEQFF
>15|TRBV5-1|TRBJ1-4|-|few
TGCGCCAGCAGCGAGGGGACAACAACTAATGAAAAACTGTTTTTT
CASSEGTTTNEKLFF
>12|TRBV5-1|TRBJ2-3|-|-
TGCGCCAGCAGCTTGGCATCAGATACGCAGTATTTT
CASSLASDTQYF
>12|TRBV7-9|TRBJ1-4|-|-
TGTGCCAGCAGTCCGGACAGCGAAAAACTGTTTTTT
CASSPDSEKLFF
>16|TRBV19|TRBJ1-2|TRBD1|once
TGTGCCAGTAGTATTTCGTTGGGACAGCCTATCTATGGCTACACCTTC
CASSISLGQPIYGYTF
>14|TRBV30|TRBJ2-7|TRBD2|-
TGTGCCTGGGTGGATAGCGGGAGACCTTACGAGCAGTACTTC
CAWVDSGRPYEQYF
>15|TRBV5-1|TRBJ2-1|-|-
TGCGCCAAAGAACCCGTTGGGCAGGGCTACAATGAGCAGTTCTTC
CAKEPVGQGYNEQFF
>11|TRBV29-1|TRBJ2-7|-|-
TGCAGCCCCCTCATCAGGGGCGAGCAGTACTTC
CSPLIRGEQYF
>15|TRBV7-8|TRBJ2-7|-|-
TGTGCCAGCAGCTTGGGCCACGGGGTGTCCTACGAGCAGTACTTC
CASSLGHGVSYEQYF
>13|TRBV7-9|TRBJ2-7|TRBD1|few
TGTGCCAGCAAACCCGGGACAGTCAACGAGCAGTACTTC
CASKPGTVNEQYF
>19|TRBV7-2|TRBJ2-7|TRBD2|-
TGTGCCAGCAGCTTAGGACTAGCGGGAGTCGGGCACCCCGCCTACGAGCAGTACTTC
CASSLGLAGVGHPAYEQYF
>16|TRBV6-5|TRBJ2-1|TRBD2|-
TGTGCCAGCAGTTACTCGACTAGCGGGGGCCCCAATGAGCAGTTCTTC
CASSYSTSGGPNEQFF
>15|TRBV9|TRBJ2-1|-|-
TGTGCCAGCACCACGGATGGGACATTGCGGAGTGAGCAGTTCTTC
CASTTDGTLRSEQFF
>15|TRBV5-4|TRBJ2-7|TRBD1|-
TGTGCCAGCACCGATAAGACAGGGGGCATATACGAGCAGTACTTC
CASTDKTGGIYEQYF
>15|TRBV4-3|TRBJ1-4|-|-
TGCGCCAGCAGCCCCCTCGGGGGGGCTAATGAAAAACTGTTTTTT
CASSPLGGANEKLFF
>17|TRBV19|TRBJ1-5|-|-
TGTGCCAGTAGTAAAAAGACAGAGCCGAGGTTGGATCAGCCCCAGCATTTT
CASSKKTEPRLDQPQHF
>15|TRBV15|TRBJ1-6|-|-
TGTGCCACCAGCAGAGACCCAGCGCTTGGGTCACCCCTCCACTTT
CATSRDPALGSPLHF
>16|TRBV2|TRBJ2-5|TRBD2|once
TGTGCCAGCATAGGAGGACTAGCGGGAGTCGGAGAGACCCAGTACTTC
CASIGGLAGVGETQYF
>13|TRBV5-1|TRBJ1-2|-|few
TGCGCCAGCAGCTTGGACAGGGTCGCTGGCTACACCTTC
CASSLDRVAGYTF
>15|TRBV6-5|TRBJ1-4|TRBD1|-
TGTGCCAGCAGTATACAGGGGGCATCTAATGAAAAACTGTTTTTT
CASSIQGASNEKLFF
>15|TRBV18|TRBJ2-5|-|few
TGTGCCAGCTCACCACTCCATGGCAGCCAAGAGACCCAGTACTTC
CASSPLHGSQETQYF
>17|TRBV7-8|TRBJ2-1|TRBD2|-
TGTGCCAGCAGCCCTACCTCCGGGACTAGCGGGAGGAAGAAGCAGTTCTTC
CASSPTSGTSGRKKQFF
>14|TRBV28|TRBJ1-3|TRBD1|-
TGTGCCAGCAGTCTCAGACAGGGCCTGATGGCCATATATTTT
CASSLRQGLMAIYF
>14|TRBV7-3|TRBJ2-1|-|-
TGTGCCAGCAGCTTTTCTGGGGGCAACAATGAGCAGTTCTTC
CASSFSGGNNEQFF
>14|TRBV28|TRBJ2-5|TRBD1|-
TGTGCCACCTGCCCGGGACAGGGAGGGGAGACCCAGTACTTC
CATCPGQGGETQYF
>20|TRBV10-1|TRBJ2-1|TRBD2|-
TGCGCCAGCACTGGGACTAGCGGTTCCCGATTGGGGACCTCCTACAATGAGCAGTTCTTC
CASTGTSGSRLGTSYNEQFF
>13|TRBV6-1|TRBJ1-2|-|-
TGTGCCAGCAGTGAACAGGGCGCCGGTGGCTACACCTTC
CASSEQGAGGYTF
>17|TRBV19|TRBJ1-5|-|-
TGTGCCAGTAGTATTATGGGAGGGGCCCTTTCCAATCAGCCCCAGCATTTT
CASSIMGGALSNQPQHF
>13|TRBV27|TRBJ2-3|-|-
TGTGCCAGCAGTTTAAGGAGGGGCGATACGCAGTATTTT
CASSLRRGDTQYF
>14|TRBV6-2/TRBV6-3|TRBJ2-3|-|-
TGTGCCAGCAGTTACTCCCCAGTACAAGATACGCAGTATTTT
CASSYSPVQDTQYF
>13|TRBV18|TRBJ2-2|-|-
TGTGCCAGCTCAGCAACAGGAACCGGGGAGCTGTTTTTT
CASSATGTGELFF
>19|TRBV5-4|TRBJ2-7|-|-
TGTGCCAGCGGATCCTATCCCCTTCGGGAAGAGGGTGGGTTCTACGAGCAGTACTTC
CASGSYPLREEGGFYEQYF
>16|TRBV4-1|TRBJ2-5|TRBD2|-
TGCGCCAGCAGCCAAGGAGCGGGAGGGCCCGGAGAGACCCAGTACTTC
CASSQGAGGPGETQYF
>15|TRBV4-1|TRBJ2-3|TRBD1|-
TGCGCCAGCAGCCTTACAGGGGAAGGCACAGATACGCAGTATTTT
CASSLTGEGTDTQYF
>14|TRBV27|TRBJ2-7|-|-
TGTGCCACCTCCCGGGGGGCGCTTGTTGACGAGCAGTACTTC
CATSRGALVDEQYF
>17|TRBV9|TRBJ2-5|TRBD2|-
TGTGCCAGCAGCGAGACTAGCGGGAGGGCCTTTGAAGAGACCCAGTACTTC
CASSETSGRAFEETQYF
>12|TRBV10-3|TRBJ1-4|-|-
TGTGCCATCCAGGGTCCTAATGAAAAACTGTTTTTT
CAIQGPNEKLFF
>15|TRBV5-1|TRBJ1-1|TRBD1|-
TGCGCCAGCAGCTTCTACCAGACAGGGCCGGGCGAAGCTTTCTTT
CASSFYQTGPGEAFF
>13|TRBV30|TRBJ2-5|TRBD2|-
TGTGCCTGGGGTATAGCGGGAGGGGAGACCCAGTACTTC
CAWGIAGGETQYF
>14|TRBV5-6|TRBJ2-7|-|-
TGTGCCAGCAGCTTGTATGGGCCTTCCTACGAGCAGTACTTC
CASSLYGPSYEQYF
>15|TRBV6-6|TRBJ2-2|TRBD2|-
TGTGCCAGCAGCATGCGGGAGATGGCCACCGGGGAGCTGTTTTTT
CASSMREMATGELFF
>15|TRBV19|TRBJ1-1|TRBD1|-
TGTGCCAGTAGAAATAACAGGGGTTTAATGACTGAAGCTTTCTTT
CASRNNRGLMTEAFF
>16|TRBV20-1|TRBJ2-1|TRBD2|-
TGCAGTGCTAGTCCTCGCGGGAGGGCAGCCTACAATGAGCAGTTCTTC
CSASPRGRAAYNEQFF
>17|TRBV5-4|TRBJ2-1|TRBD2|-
TGTGCCAGCAGCTTGGTTCGGGCGGGAGGCGTAAACAATGAGCAGTTCTTC
CASSLVRAGGVNNEQFF
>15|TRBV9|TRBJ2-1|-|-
TGTGCCAGCAGCGCGGGGGGCGGGAGCTACAATGAGCAGTTCTTC
CASSAGGGSYNEQFF
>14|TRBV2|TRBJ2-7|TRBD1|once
TGTGCCAGCAGTCCGGGACAGGGCAGATACGAGCAGTACTTC
CASSPGQGRYEQYF
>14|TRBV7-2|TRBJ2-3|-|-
TGTGCCAGCAGCTTAGAACCTAGCTCCTATACGCAGTATTTT
CASSLEPSSYTQYF
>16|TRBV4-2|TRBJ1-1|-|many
TGTGCCAGCAGACCTGAGGTCTCCCCAGGAGGGTGGAAAGCTTTCTTT
CASRPEVSPGGWKAFF
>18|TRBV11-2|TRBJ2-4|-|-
TGTGCCAGCAGCTCCGGGGGAGGTGGTCCTATAGCCAAAAACATTCAGTACTTC
CASSSGGGGPIAKNIQYF
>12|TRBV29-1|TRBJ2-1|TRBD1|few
TGCAGCGGGACAGGTCCCGACAATGAGCAGTTCTTC
CSGTGPDNEQFF
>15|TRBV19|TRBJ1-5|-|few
TGTGCCAGCCACAGTTGGGGAGAGGGCAATCAGCCCCAGCATTTT
CASHSWGEGNQPQHF
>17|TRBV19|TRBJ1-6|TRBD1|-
TGTGCCAGTACCCCCAAAGGGACAGGGGGCCCAGGTTCACCCCTCCACTTT
CASTPKGTGGPGSPLHF
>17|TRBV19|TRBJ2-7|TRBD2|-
TGTGCCAGTAGTATAGTCGTCCTGCGCGGGAGACTCCACGAGCAGTACTTC
CASSIVVLRGRLHEQYF
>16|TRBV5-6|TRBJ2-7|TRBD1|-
TGTGCCAGCAGCTTGGGAATGGGGACAGGGGTTTACGAGCAGTACTTC
CASSLGMGTGVYEQYF
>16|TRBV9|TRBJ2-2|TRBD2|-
TGTGCCAGCAGCCTCACTCCCTCGGGAGGGGTCGGGGAGCTGTTTTTT
CASSLTPSGGVGELFF
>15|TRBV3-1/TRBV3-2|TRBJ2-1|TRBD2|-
TGTGCCAGCAGCTCTGGGACTAGCGGTGGCAATGAGCAGTTCTTC
CASSSGTSGGNEQFF